This T cell receptor (beta chain) was found in a study of T cells in localized non-small cell lung cancer. The assay was immunoSEQ multiplex PCR, and TCRdb's table has in-frame clones only and misses some. The data show tens of thousands of clones, with approximately 90% seen just once and about 15% held by the top ten. This clone has a single count. Its specificity is not known. Findings and caveats of the study: Longer survival (overall) was linked to higher T cell density in blood. Tumor showed lower T cell clonality than uninvolved adjacent lung, where it was highest.

This CDR3 spans 16 amino acids. Trimming stripped 3 bases from V and 3 bases from J, with 17 bases between. The germline CDR1 and CDR2 sequences are LNHNV and YYDKDF (reference sequence). The sequenced sample was peripheral blood, obtained before any cancer treatment. The origin of this receptor is a man aged 40 to 70 with stage I squamous cell lung carcinoma. This chain connects TRBV15 to TRBJ1-2; unclear D gene. The CDR3 sequence: CATSRPSLTRYYGYTF. CDR3 nucleotides: TGTGCCACCAGCAGGCCCTCCCTGACTCGTTACTATGGCTACACCTTC.